The 26 T cell receptor beta chains below all came from one sample that was sequenced in a study of blood T cells in healthy people across ages. Combining a sample-barcoded 5' primer with a J-beta primer mix, a second PCR ran for roughly 7 to 11 cycles. TCRdb itself ran the 5' RACE reads through MiXCR, one entry per CDR3 protein. The sample includes fewer than 2 million distinct CDR3 sequences, approximately 39% of them seen just once. The sequenced sample consisted of blood. Receptors originate from a human donor in good health.

The chain has TRBV6-2 or TRBV6-3 and TRBJ2-4; D may be TRBD1 or TRBD2 (5 bases each). The J call may be wrong; the DNA end is better matched by TRBJ2-7. Per germline, CDR1 MNHEY and CDR2 SVGEGT. The CDR3 length is 13 residues. CDR3 in amino acids: CASGARVTYEQYF. CDR3 DNA: TGTGCCAGCGGGGCGAGGGTCACCTACGAGCAGTACTTC.

The chain is built from TRBV12-3 or TRBV12-4 and TRBJ1-2; D uncertain. The ends were cut back, 6 bases at V and 1 base at J, with 15 bases in the middle. The CDR3 spans 15 residues. Here the CDR3 reads CASSPNLGVNYGYTF. The DNA of the CDR3 is TGTGCCAGCAGCCCCAACTTAGGAGTTAACTATGGCTACACCTTC.

This clonotype was counted a few times. The V and J genes are TRBV4-3 and TRBJ1-1, with D possibly being TRBD1 (5 bases). The CDR3 has 16 residues. Germline V gives CDR1 LGHNA, CDR2 YSLEER. Deletions cut 4 bases from V and 5 bases from J, with 20 bases between. CDR3 coding DNA: TGCGCCAGCAGCCGTGATCAGGGTTCCACTTCGACTGAAGCTTTCTTT. It yields the protein CASSRDQGSTSTEAFF.

This sequence joins TRBV5-1 and TRBJ1-5; TRBD1 is a possible D gene (6 bases). V lost 0 bases and J 5 bases, leaving 12 bases between the germline ends. Germline CDR1 is SGHRS and CDR2 is YFSETQ. This CDR3 has 15 residues. In DNA, the CDR3 is TGCGCCAGCAGCTTGGCGACAGGCCAGGATCAGCCCCAGCATTTT. Its protein product is CASSLATGQDQPQHF. Complete variable domain (other parts from reference TRBV5-1 and TRBJ1-5): KAGVTQTPRYLIKTRGQQVTLSCSPISGHRSVSWYQQTPGQGLQFLFEYFSETQRNKGNFPGRFSGRQFSNSRSEMNVSTLELGDSALYLCASSLATGQDQPQHFGDGTRLSIL.

This chain joins TRBV12-1 and TRBJ2-1. TRBV12-1 is a pseudogene locus. This CDR3 spans 16 amino acids. The CDR3 sequence: CASSNPCSSDYNEQFF. The CDR3 DNA sequence: TGTGCCAGCAGCAACCCATGCTCATCCGACTACAATGAGCAGTTCTTC.

The chain couples TRBV14 to TRBJ1-2; tentatively, D is TRBD1 (5 bases). CDR3 length equals 17 residues. Germline CDR1 and CDR2: SGHDN and FVKESK. Trimming shortened V by 0 bases and J by 1 base, and 15 bases separated the two germline ends. The CDR3 is CASSQDPWGPINYGYTF. Written as DNA, the CDR3 is TGTGCCAGCAGCCAAGATCCGTGGGGACCGATTAACTATGGCTACACCTTC.

The rearrangement joins TRBV2 to TRBJ1-2; D is unclear. The CDR3 is 14 residues long. Germline V lookup: CDR1 SNHLY, CDR2 FYNNEI. V lost 7 bases and J 1 base, leaving 13 bases between the germline ends. The CDR3 region is CASTGRRNNYGYTF. The CDR3 DNA reads TGTGCCAGCACCGGACGCCGAAATAACTATGGCTACACCTTC. The full variable domain, in which reference TRBV2 and TRBJ1-2 provide the parts outside the CDR3, is EPEVTQTPSHQVTQMGQEVILRCVPISNHLYFYWYRQILGQKVEFLVSFYNNEISEKSEIFDDQFSVERPDGSNFTLKIRSTKLEDSAMYFCASTGRRNNYGYTFGSGTRLTVV.

This chain joins TRBV12-3 or TRBV12-4 and TRBJ2-1; D perhaps matches TRBD1 (6 bases). The CDR3 is 15 residues long. Trimming removed 6 bases at V and 5 bases at J, with 17 bases between. This CDR3 is CASRPPGTPDNEQFF. The CDR3 DNA follows: TGTGCCAGCAGGCCACCAGGGACACCGGACAATGAGCAGTTCTTC.

This clonotype has just a few counts. This rearrangement joins TRBV6-2 or TRBV6-3 to TRBJ2-2; D gene unclear. CDR3 length: 13 amino acids. The V end was cut by 6 bases, the J end by 5 bases, with 10 bases between. CDR1 MNHEY and CDR2 SVGEGT come from the germline V gene. In DNA, the CDR3 is TGTGCCAGCAGCCGCCTGTGGACCGGGGAGCTGTTTTTT. Translating it yields CASSRLWTGELFF.

The J gene is TRBJ2-5, the V gene TRBV9, with 8 bases identical to TRBD2. The junction had 6 bases not matched to a gene; V was cut back by 0 bases and J by 5 bases. The CDR3 is 15 residues long. Germline V CDR1 and CDR2: SGDLS, YYNGEE. The CDR3 reads CASSVVGGARETQYF. The CDR3 nucleotides read TGTGCCAGCAGCGTAGTCGGGGGGGCCAGGGAGACCCAGTACTTC.

This clonotype occurred a few times. The chain recombines TRBV7-3 with TRBJ1-2, with unresolved D. The length of the CDR3 is 14 residues. V lost 3 bases and J lost 3, with 11 bases in between. Looked up from germline, CDR1 is SGHTA and CDR2 is FQGTGA. The CDR3, as DNA: TGTGCCAGCAGCTTCCGTCCAGACTACTATGGCTACACCTTC. Amino acids: CASSFRPDYYGYTF.

The chain recombines TRBV27 with TRBJ2-3; 7 nucleotides line up with TRBD2. This CDR3 is built from 16 residues. Germline V lookup: CDR1 MNHEY, CDR2 SMNVEV (reference sequence). Unmatched junction bases numbered 14, after V lost 8 bases and J lost 3 bases. In DNA, the CDR3 is TGTGCCAGCCATCCCAACCGACTGCGGGGGACAGATACGCAGTATTTT. Translation: CASHPNRLRGTDTQYF.

CDR3 sequence: CSVGTPTYGGAEAFF. The CDR3 DNA reads TGCAGCGTTGGGACACCCACCTACGGGGGGGCTGAAGCTTTCTTT. The rearrangement joins TRBV29-1 to TRBJ1-1; tentative D call: TRBD1 (5 bases). Germline V gene lookup returns CDR1 SQVTM and CDR2 ANQGSEA. This CDR3 has 15 amino acids. Trimming took 4 bases from V and 6 from J, leaving 21 bases between them. Looking up the rest from reference TRBV29-1 and TRBJ1-1 gives the full variable domain: SAVISQKPSRDICQRGTSLTIQCQVDSQVTMMFWYRQQPGQSLTLIATANQGSEATYESGFVIDKFPISRPNLTFSTLTVSNMSPEDSSIYLCSVGTPTYGGAEAFFGQGTRLTVV.

The chain couples TRBV5-1 to TRBJ1-6; D is uncertain. The CDR3 runs 15 residues. Looked up from germline, CDR1 is SGHRS and CDR2 is YFSETQ. The V end lost 0 bases, the J end lost 8 bases, and 12 bases lay between the germline ends. In DNA, the CDR3 is TGCGCCAGCAGCTTGGACCGAGTTCAGGATTCACCCCTCCACTTT. It is translated as CASSLDRVQDSPLHF.

There are a few counts of this clonotype. This chain connects TRBV7-2 to TRBJ2-1; 8 bases match TRBD2. The CDR3 contains 16 residues. Trimming at V came to 5 bases and at J to 7 bases, leaving 13 bases not matched to a gene. CDR1 SGHTA and CDR2 FQGNSA come from the germline V gene. DNA of the CDR3: TGTGCCAGCAGCCCGTTAAGGGCGGGGGGAAGGAATGAGCAGTTCTTC. It codes for CASSPLRAGGRNEQFF.

The chain is built from TRBV27 and TRBJ1-1; D gene ambiguous. Trimming left V 3 bases short and J 4 bases short, with 12 bases between. CDR3 length equals 14 residues. Germline V gives CDR1 MNHEY, CDR2 SMNVEV (reference sequence). The CDR3 DNA is TGTGCCAGCAGTTTTCTTGGGGTTGGCACTGAAGCTTTCTTT. Residues: CASSFLGVGTEAFF.

This chain connects TRBV12-3 or TRBV12-4 to TRBJ2-5, with TRBD2 identical over 9 bases. V lost 7 bases and J lost 3; bases outside the gene matches: 9. The CDR3 contains 15 residues. The CDR3 spells CASKPAGGVEETQYF. The DNA for the CDR3 is TGTGCCAGCAAGCCCGCGGGAGGGGTTGAAGAGACCCAGTACTTC.

This chain links TRBV7-8 with TRBJ1-2; maybe TRBD1 (6 bases). Trimming stripped 3 bases from V and 4 bases from J, with 12 bases between. This CDR3 has 14 residues. The germline V gene encodes CDR1 SGHVS and CDR2 FQNEAQ. The CDR3 DNA reads as TGTGCCAGCAGCTTGGGGGCGCTCAGCTATGGCTACACCTTC. It specifies CASSLGALSYGYTF.

CDR3 sequence: CSARQPLRGTDTQYF. The CDR3 DNA reads as TGCAGTGCTAGACAACCCCTACGCGGCACAGATACGCAGTATTTT. The gene calls are TRBV20-1 and TRBJ2-3; D uncertain. Trimming stripped 2 bases from V and 1 base from J, with 13 bases between. CDR1 DFQATT and CDR2 SNEGSKA come from the germline V gene (reference sequence). This CDR3 comprises 15 residues.

The chain has TRBV19 and TRBJ1-6; a weak D match, TRBD1 (6 bases). This CDR3 is built from 15 residues. The V and J ends lost 7 bases and 1 base respectively, with 11 bases between them. The germline gives CDR1 LNHDA, CDR2 SQIVND (reference sequence). CDR3 sequence reads: CASTWTASYNSPLHF. The DNA for the CDR3 is TGTGCCAGTACCTGGACAGCATCCTATAATTCACCCCTCCACTTT.

This clonotype was seen only a few times. The chain links TRBV12-3 or TRBV12-4 to TRBJ2-5, with D possibly being TRBD2 (5 bases). The CDR3 runs 13 residues. Trimming took off 6 bases at V and 0 bases at J, with 8 bases between the two ends. As DNA, the CDR3 is TGTGCCAGCAGGATCGGGAACCAAGAGACCCAGTACTTC. This gives the protein CASRIGNQETQYF.

About this clonotype: An end of the junction differs from the germline gene, which may be a read error. This chain connects TRBV7-8 to TRBJ2-6; D possibly corresponds to TRBD1 (6 bases). Per germline, CDR1 SGHVS and CDR2 FQNEAQ. The CDR3 totals 17 residues. The CDR3 spells CAGSLVRAGAGANALTF. CDR3 DNA: TGTGCCGGCAGCTTAGTGCGGGCAGGGGCTGGGGCCAACGCCCTGACTTTC. The full variable domain, rest sourced from reference TRBV7-8 and TRBJ2-6, is GAGVSQSPRYKVAKRGQDVALRCDPISGHVSLFWYQQALGQGPEFLTYFQNEAQLDKSGLPSDRFFAERPEGSVSTLKIQRTQQEDSAVYLCAGSLVRAGAGANALTFGAGSRLTVL.

This clonotype was counted only a few times. This chain uses TRBV12-1 with TRBJ1-1. TRBV12-1 corresponds to a pseudogene. CDR3 size: 13 residues. CDR3 amino acids: CASSFVFLAEAFF. DNA for the CDR3: TGTGCCAGCAGCTTTGTATTCTTGGCCGAAGCTTTCTTT.

The CDR3 here is CASSRLLGSNQPQHF. CDR3 bases: TGTGCCAGCAGTCGGCTCCTGGGTAGCAATCAGCCCCAGCATTTT. The J gene is TRBJ1-5, the V gene TRBV2; D remains unclear. Between the trimmed V and J ends, which lost 5 bases and 0 bases, there was a span of 11 bases. The CDR3 contains 15 residues. Germline V gives CDR1 SNHLY, CDR2 FYNNEI.

The chain employs TRBV5-1 and TRBJ1-6; TRBD1 aligns across 8 bases. V was pared by 6 bases and J by 9 bases, with 5 bases of the junction left unmatched. The CDR3 has 13 amino acids. CDR1 and CDR2 (germline): SGHRS, YFSETQ. The CDR3 is CASTQDRGSPLHF. CDR3 nucleotides: TGCGCCAGCACCCAAGACAGGGGTTCACCCCTCCACTTT.

The chain employs TRBV7-9 and TRBJ2-1, with D perhaps TRBD1 (5 bases). Germline assignment: CDR1 SEHNR and CDR2 FQNEAQ (reference sequence). Trimming removed 5 bases at V and 0 bases at J, with 17 bases between. The CDR3 length is 17 residues. The CDR3 nucleotides read TGTGCCAGCAGCACCGTATGGGGCGGTAGCTCCTACAATGAGCAGTTCTTC. Translated: CASSTVWGGSSYNEQFF.